A selection of T cell receptor beta chains follows, all from one sample in a study of radiotherapy plus CTLA-4 blockade in lung cancer. Assay used: immunoSEQ multiplex PCR; TCRdb lists only in-frame clones, some missing. The data hold under 100,000 clones, with about 83% observed a single time. Source: peripheral blood, taken from a patient treated with radiotherapy plus ipilimumab. The origin of the receptors is a human donor with non-small cell lung cancer that progressed on radiotherapy plus ipilimumab. CDR3s include the opening cysteine and the closing phenylalanine or tryptophan. Fields, in order: D gene, clone size, CDR3 length, J gene, V gene, CDR3 DNA, CDR3 protein. D genes are given only for firm matches. Clone sizes are given selectively: once, few, many, or a class where the clone is expanded.

D: NA; size: NA; length: 12; J: TRBJ1-1; V: TRBV5-4; DNA: TGTGCCAGCGCGATGGTCAACACTGAAGCTTTCTTT; CDR3: CASAMVNTEAFF
D: TRBD1; size: NA; length: 14; J: TRBJ2-7; V: TRBV5-1; DNA: TGCGCCAGCAGCCTTTCCGGACAGGGTTACGAGCAGTACTTC; CDR3: CASSLSGQGYEQYF
D: TRBD1; size: NA; length: 15; J: TRBJ1-2; V: TRBV14; DNA: TGTGCCAGCAGCCCGGGACAGATCTTGGGGAATGGCTACACCTTC; CDR3: CASSPGQILGNGYTF
D: NA; size: NA; length: 14; J: TRBJ1-2; V: TRBV5-1; DNA: TGCGCCAGCAGTTTCGCAGGGCGGGAGTATGGCTACACCTTC; CDR3: CASSFAGREYGYTF
D: NA; size: NA; length: 20; J: TRBJ1-1; V: TRBV14; DNA: TGTGCCAGCAGCCGACATACTAACAGGGATAAAGGGAGTATGAACACTGAAGCTTTCTTT; CDR3: CASSRHTNRDKGSMNTEAFF
D: NA; size: few; length: 12; J: TRBJ2-7; V: TRBV13; DNA: TGTGCCAGCAGCCCCACGGACAGTTCACAGTACTTC; CDR3: CASSPTDSSQYF
D: NA; size: once; length: 15; J: TRBJ1-6; V: TRBV4-2; DNA: TGTGCCAGCAGCCAAGACGAGGAAGAGTACTCACCCCTCCACTTT; CDR3: CASSQDEEEYSPLHF
D: NA; size: once; length: 12; J: TRBJ2-7; V: TRBV7-2; DNA: TGTGCCAGCAGCCTGAACACGGTTGAGCAGTACTTC; CDR3: CASSLNTVEQYF
D: TRBD2; size: NA; length: 19; J: TRBJ2-3; V: TRBV9; DNA: TGTGCCAGCAGCGGGCCCGGGACTAGCGGCCCCGTTGGGGAAGATACGCAGTATTTT; CDR3: CASSGPGTSGPVGEDTQYF
D: NA; size: medium-sized; length: 15; J: TRBJ1-1; V: TRBV5-6; DNA: TGTGCCAGCAGCTCCCTGTGGGGAGTAGGACGTGAAGCTTTCTTT; CDR3: CASSSLWGVGREAFF
D: NA; size: NA; length: 13; J: TRBJ1-1; V: TRBV4-3; DNA: TGCGCCAGCAGCCAAGATATCAGGGGTGAAGCTTTCTTT; CDR3: CASSQDIRGEAFF
D: NA; size: once; length: 16; J: TRBJ1-3; V: TRBV4-3; DNA: TGCGCCAGCAGCCTTGGTACGGGGTCCTCTGGAAACACCATATATTTT; CDR3: CASSLGTGSSGNTIYF
D: TRBD2; size: once; length: 15; J: TRBJ2-5; V: TRBV18; DNA: TGTGCCAGCTCACCTTGGACTAGCGGGCAAGAGACCCAGTACTTC; CDR3: CASSPWTSGQETQYF
D: TRBD1; size: NA; length: 15; J: TRBJ1-1; V: TRBV2; DNA: TGTGCCAGCAGTCTCCGGGACAGGGTTATTGCTGAAGCTTTCTTT; CDR3: CASSLRDRVIAEAFF